This T cell receptor beta chain was obtained from a study of blood T cells in healthy people across ages. The CDR3 sequence is 12 residues long. Germline values: CDR1 SEHNR, CDR2 FQNEAQ (reference sequence). Trimming left V 6 bases short and J 4 bases short, with 9 bases between. A J-beta primer mix and a sample-barcoded 5' primer were used in a second PCR of roughly 6 to 11 cycles. Via MiXCR, TCRdb re-called the 5' RACE reads, giving one row per CDR3 protein. The repertoire holds more than 800,000 distinct CDR3 sequences, 35% to 55% seen once, with 15% to 20% in the top ten. Whole-study results and caveats: Donor CMV infection status was unknown, possibly confounding age-related changes in expanded clonotypes. Relative to aged donors, long-lived donors carried more naive CD4+ cells and displayed higher diversity. Across the age range, TCR beta diversity per million T cells fell in a roughly linear way.

To note about this clonotype: The antigen is unknown. With a much larger clone just one base away, this may be a read error.

J is TRBJ1-1 and V is TRBV7-9, with D hard to call. The sequencing input was blood. This TCR was recovered from a woman aged 55-70 years in good health. The CDR3 here is CASRGRGTEAFF. The CDR3 nucleotides are TGTGCCAGCAGGGGCAGAGGCACTGAAGCTTTCTTT.